What follows describes a single T cell receptor (beta chain). Its specificity is not known. V dropped 3 bases and J dropped 6 bases, with 10 bases sitting between them. The CDR3 is 13 residues long. CDR1 LNHDA and CDR2 SQIVND come from the germline V gene (reference sequence). Constant-segment primers served in 5'RACE that generated TCR alpha and TCR beta cDNA libraries bearing sample barcodes and UMIs. TCRdb re-called the 5' RACE reads through MiXCR, storing one row per CDR3 protein. This table has fewer than 500,000 distinct CDR3 sequences, roughly 25% appearing once. This sample is part of a study of T-cell memory formation after mild COVID-19. Study findings and constraints: Some clones that responded were present in memory (sampled pre-infection), which suggests cross-reactive memory joined.

The sequence was collected from an adult woman who had mild COVID-19 (a few samples of this study predate the infection). Cell type and time point are not known. The specimen sequenced was PBMCs or a T cell subset sorted from them (not recorded which). The rearrangement uses TRBV19 and TRBJ2-3, with unresolved D. The DNA of the CDR3 is TGTGCCAGTAGTATGACGGAGTTCGATACGCAGTATTTT. Its protein product is CASSMTEFDTQYF.